Below, 2 T cell receptor beta chains from the same sample are listed, as sequenced in a study of Tregs in tolerant kidney transplant recipients (dated by TCRdb to about 2019). The label giving this sample's time point can be read as: blood sample drawn before combined kidney and bone marrow transplant. For bulk CFSE mixed lymphocyte reactions, CFSE-labeled recipient PBMCs were cocultured for roughly 6 days with irradiated donor PBMCs, after which the cells were stained for CD3/CD4/CD8 and FACS-sorted. These receptors have no known antigen. Libraries were constructed by the immunoSEQ multiplex PCR assay. TCRdb re-hosts the immuneACCESS table, in-frame sequences only. Its copies lack some clones; in the studies checked, an unresolved V gene accounts for under half of them, and the cause for the rest is not known. The table kept for this sample lists some 360 clones. About a third of the sample is in the top ten clones.

This material consisted of CD4+ T cells from blood cultured with allogeneic cells, taken before the transplant. The receptor set was obtained from a human patient who received a combined kidney and bone marrow transplant.

This clone is classed as medium-sized by frequency. The read ends 3 residues before the CDR3 terminus; that terminus is restored from the germline J gene. The chain uses TRBV20-1 and TRBJ1-3, with 9 bases identical to TRBD1. This CDR3 contains 17 residues. V lost 3 bases, J lost 0 bases, and 9 bases stayed unmatched. Germline V gene lookup returns CDR1 DFQATT and CDR2 SNEGSKA (reference sequence). Partial CDR3 DNA: TGCAGTGCTAGGCCCCCACAGGGGGCTAACTCTGGAAACACC. Encoded protein: CSARPPQGANSGNT. The entire CDR3 protein is CSARPPQGANSGNTIYF.

Considering frequency, this clone is medium-sized. The read ends 3 residues early relative to the CDR3; the germline J gene fills the gap. This rearrangement joins TRBV24-1 to TRBJ2-2; 8 nucleotides match TRBD1. Looked up from germline, CDR1 is KGHDR and CDR2 is SFDVKD. J lost 5 bases, V lost 5 bases, and 6 bases had no gene match. The CDR3 has 15 residues. CDR3 sequence: CATSAVTGGTGELFF. The covered CDR3 bases are TGTGCCACCAGTGCCGTCACAGGGGGGACCGGGGAG.